What follows are 3 T cell receptor beta chains derived from one specimen sequenced in a study of blood T cell repertoires in COVID-19. The repertoire was sequenced with immunoSEQ multiplex PCR; TCRdb's copy has only in-frame clones and lacks some. There are around 310,000 clones in the sample; roughly 90% occur only once, and under 4.5% lies in the top ten. Input material: peripheral blood. The origin of the receptors is a woman aged 50 to 60 with active or convalescent COVID-19.

A single count supports this clone. The rearrangement links TRBV29-1 to TRBJ1-4; 8 nucleotides line up with TRBD1. This CDR3 has 12 amino acids. J gave up 8 bases and V 6 bases, and 5 bases lay outside the gene matches. CDR1 and CDR2 (germline): SQVTM, ANQGSEA. CDR3 DNA sequence: TGCAGCGTCAACAGGGGGGAGGAAAAACTGTTTTTT. Translation gives CSVNRGEEKLFF. Full variable domain (remainder filled in from reference TRBV29-1 and TRBJ1-4): SAVISQKPSRDICQRGTSLTIQCQVDSQVTMMFWYRQQPGQSLTLIATANQGSEATYESGFVIDKFPISRPNLTFSTLTVSNMSPEDSSIYLCSVNRGEEKLFFGSGTQLSVL.

The rearrangement uses TRBV19 and TRBJ1-5; D gene uncertain. Germline-derived CDR1 and CDR2 are LNHDA and SQIVND (reference sequence). Trimming stripped 5 bases from V and 7 bases from J, with 9 bases between. The CDR3 is 12 amino acids. Written as DNA, the CDR3 is TGTGCCAGTAGTCCCCTCTTCCAGCCCCAGCATTTT. This codes for CASSPLFQPQHF.

V usage is TRBV2 and J usage is TRBJ1-3; D perhaps matches TRBD1 (6 bases). Trimming shortened V by 7 bases and J by 0 bases, and 13 bases separated the two germline ends. The CDR3 is 15 amino acids. From germline, CDR1 is SNHLY and CDR2 FYNNEI. CDR3 loop: CASTFQGTSGNTIYF. In DNA, the CDR3 is TGTGCCAGCACGTTCCAGGGGACCTCTGGAAACACCATATATTTT.